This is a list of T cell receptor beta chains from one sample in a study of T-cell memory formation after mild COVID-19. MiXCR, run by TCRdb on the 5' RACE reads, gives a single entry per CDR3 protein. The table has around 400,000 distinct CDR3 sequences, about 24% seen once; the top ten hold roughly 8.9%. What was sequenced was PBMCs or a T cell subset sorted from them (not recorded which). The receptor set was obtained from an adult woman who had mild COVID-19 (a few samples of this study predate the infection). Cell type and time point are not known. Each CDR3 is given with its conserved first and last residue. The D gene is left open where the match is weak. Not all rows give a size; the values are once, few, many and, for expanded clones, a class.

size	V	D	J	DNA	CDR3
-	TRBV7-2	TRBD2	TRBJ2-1	TGTGCCAGCAGCTTAGACCCGACTAGCGGGTTACAGTCCTACAATGAGCAGTTCTTC	CASSLDPTSGLQSYNEQFF
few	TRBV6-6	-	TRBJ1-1	TGTGCCAGCACCACACTGCAATCTGCGGCTTTCTTT	CASTTLQSAAFF
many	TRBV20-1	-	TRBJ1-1	TGCAGTGCTAGAGATCTGCTCGCCACTGAAGCTTTCTTT	CSARDLLATEAFF
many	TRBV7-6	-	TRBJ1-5	TGTGCCAGCGGGACGGGAGGGTTGCAGCCCCAGCATTTT	CASGTGGLQPQHF
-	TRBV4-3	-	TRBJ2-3	TGCGCCAGCAGCCAAAGGAGGAGTGAGCAGTATTTT	CASSQRRSEQYF
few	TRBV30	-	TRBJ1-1	TGTGCCTGGAGTGTACTTTATGACGCGTTTGAAGCTTTCTTT	CAWSVLYDAFEAFF
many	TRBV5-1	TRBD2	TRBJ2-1	TGCGCCAGCAGCTCCGGGACTAGCGACTACAATGAGCAGTTCTTC	CASSSGTSDYNEQFF
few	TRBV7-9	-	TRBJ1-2	TGTGCCAGCAGCTTCAGCACGACTGAAGCTAACTATGGCTACACCTTC	CASSFSTTEANYGYTF
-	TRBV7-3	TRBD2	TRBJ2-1	TGTGCCAGCAGTCGAAGCGGGGAGCGGGGCCATGAGCAGTTCTTC	CASSRSGERGHEQFF
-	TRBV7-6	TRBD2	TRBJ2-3	TGTGCCAGCAGCTTAGGGGCCCGAGCGGGAGGCGCAGATACGCAGTATTTT	CASSLGARAGGADTQYF
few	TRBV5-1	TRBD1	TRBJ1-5	TGCGCCAGCAGCTTATGGGACAGCAAAAATCAGCCCCAGCATTTT	CASSLWDSKNQPQHF
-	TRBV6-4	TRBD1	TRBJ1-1	TGTGCCAGCGCCCAAGAAAGGGGGCAGCGAGCTTTCTTT	CASAQERGQRAFF
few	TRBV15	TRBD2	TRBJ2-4	TGTGCCACCAGCAGAGATACTAGCGGGGGGTTTGTAGCCAAAAACATTCAGTACTTC	CATSRDTSGGFVAKNIQYF
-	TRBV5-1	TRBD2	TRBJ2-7	TGCGCCAGCAGCTTAAGTCGCGGGAGCTCCTACGAGCAGTACTTC	CASSLSRGSSYEQYF
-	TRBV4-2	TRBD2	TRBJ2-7	TGTGCCAGCAGCCCCGGGGGTAGCGGGAGGGCACCTTCCTACGAGCAGTACTTC	CASSPGGSGRAPSYEQYF
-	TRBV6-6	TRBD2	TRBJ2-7	TGTGCCAGCAGCCCAACCCCTAGCGGGGCCTCCTACGAGCAGTACTTC	CASSPTPSGASYEQYF
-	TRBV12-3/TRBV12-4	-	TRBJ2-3	TGTGCCAGCATCCCGGCAGTGGACGGACCCACAGATACGCAGTATTTT	CASIPAVDGPTDTQYF
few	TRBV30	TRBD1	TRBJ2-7	TGTGCCTGGAGTTCTCCGGGACAGCCGTACCCCTACGAGCAGTACTTC	CAWSSPGQPYPYEQYF
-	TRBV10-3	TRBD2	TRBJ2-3	TGTGCCATCAGTGGGGCTAGCGGGAGAGAAGGCTTCAGCACAGATACGCAGTATTTT	CAISGASGREGFSTDTQYF
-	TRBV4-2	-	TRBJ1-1	TGTGCCAGCAGCCAAAGGGCCCCACAGGAGGGTCTTAACACTGAAGCTTTCTTT	CASSQRAPQEGLNTEAFF
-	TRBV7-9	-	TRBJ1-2	TGTGCCAGCAGCTCAGGTCCCCTAGGTGGTGGCTACACCTTC	CASSSGPLGGGYTF
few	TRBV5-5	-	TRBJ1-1	TGTGCCAGCAGCTTGGGCAGGGGAGGGGTGAACACTGAAGCTTTCTTT	CASSLGRGGVNTEAFF
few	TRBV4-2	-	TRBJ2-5	TGTGCCAGCAGACAGGTGGGACAAGAGACCCAGTACTTC	CASRQVGQETQYF
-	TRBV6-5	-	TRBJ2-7	TGTGCCAGCAGCCCGGGACGGCGATTTGGAGAGCAGTACTTC	CASSPGRRFGEQYF
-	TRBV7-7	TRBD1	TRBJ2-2	TGTGCTAGCAGCTTACACAGGGGGGTCGACACCGGGGAGCTGTTTTTT	CASSLHRGVDTGELFF
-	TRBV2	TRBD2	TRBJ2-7	TGTGCCAGCAGTGATCAGGGACTAGCGGACGAGCAGTACTTC	CASSDQGLADEQYF
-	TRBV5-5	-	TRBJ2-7	TGTGCCAGCAGCTTCCAGACACAGTACGAGCAGTACTTC	CASSFQTQYEQYF
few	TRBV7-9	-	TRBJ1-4	TGTGCCAGCAGCCGGAGTAGGACCGATGAAAAACTGTTTTTT	CASSRSRTDEKLFF
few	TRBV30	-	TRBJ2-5	TGTGCCTGGAGTGTAGGGGGGAACCAAGAGACCCAGTACTTC	CAWSVGGNQETQYF
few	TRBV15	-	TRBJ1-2	TGTGCCACCAGCAGAGGGGCTAACTATGGCTACACCTTC	CATSRGANYGYTF
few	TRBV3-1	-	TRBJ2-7	TGTGCCAGCAGCCAAGTGTGTCTGAGACACTACGAGCAGTACTTC	CASSQVCLRHYEQYF
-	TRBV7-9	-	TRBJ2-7	TGTGCCAGCAGTTCTAGCCGGGATCCCACCTCCTACGAGCAGTACTTC	CASSSSRDPTSYEQYF
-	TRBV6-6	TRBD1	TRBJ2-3	TGTGCCAGCAGGCCACGTTCCGGACAGGAGATTAGCACAGATACGCAGTATTTT	CASRPRSGQEISTDTQYF
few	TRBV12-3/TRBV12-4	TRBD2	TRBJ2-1	TGTGCCAGCAGTCCGCCGGGACTAGCGGGAGGGCCTTTCGATGAGCAGTTCTTC	CASSPPGLAGGPFDEQFF
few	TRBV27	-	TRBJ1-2	TGTGCCAGCAGTTTATCCCGCGGTCCCTATGGCTACACCTTC	CASSLSRGPYGYTF
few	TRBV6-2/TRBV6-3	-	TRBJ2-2	TGTGCCAGCAGTTACTCTCTTGCCCAGGGGGAGCTGTTTTTT	CASSYSLAQGELFF
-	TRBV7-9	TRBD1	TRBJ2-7	TGTGCCAGCAGTCGCACAGGGGTTGGGTACGAGCAGTACTTC	CASSRTGVGYEQYF
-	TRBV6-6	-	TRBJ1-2	TGTGCCAGCAGCATCGAGTACTATGGCTACACCTTC	CASSIEYYGYTF
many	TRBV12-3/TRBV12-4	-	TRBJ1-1	TGTGCCAGCAGCAAGAACACTGAAGCTTTCTTT	CASSKNTEAFF
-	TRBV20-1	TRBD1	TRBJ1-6	TGCAGTGGACCGGGACAGCCTAACTCACCCCTCCACTTT	CSGPGQPNSPLHF
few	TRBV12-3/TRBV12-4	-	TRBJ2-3	TGTGCCAGCACCAGCGGACTGGGGTCTAGCACAGATACGCAGTATTTT	CASTSGLGSSTDTQYF
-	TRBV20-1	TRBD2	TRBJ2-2	TGCAGTGCCACTAGCGGGGGCGGGACCGGGGAGCTGTTTTTT	CSATSGGGTGELFF
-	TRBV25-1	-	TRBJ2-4	TGTGCCAGCAGCGTATGGGACGGTTGGGACATTCAGTACTTC	CASSVWDGWDIQYF
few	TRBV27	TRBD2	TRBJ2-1	TGTGCCAGCAGAGGACTAGCGGGAGAGGCTATTCGGCAGTTCTTC	CASRGLAGEAIRQFF
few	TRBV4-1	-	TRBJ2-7	TGCGCCAGCAGCCACTCGGACACAACCTACGAGCAGTACTTC	CASSHSDTTYEQYF
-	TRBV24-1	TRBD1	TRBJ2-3	TGTGCCACCAGTGACCCCGGGACAGGGACAGATACGCAGTATTTT	CATSDPGTGTDTQYF
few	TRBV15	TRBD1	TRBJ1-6	TGTGCCACCAGGACAGGGGCGAGGGATTCACCCCTCCACTTT	CATRTGARDSPLHF
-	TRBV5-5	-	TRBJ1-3	TGTGCCAGCAGCTTGGAATACAGCACTGGAAACACCATATATTTT	CASSLEYSTGNTIYF
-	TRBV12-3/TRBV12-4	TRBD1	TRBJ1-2	TGTGCCAGCAGTTTCCGGGACAGGGGGAACTATGGCTACACCTTC	CASSFRDRGNYGYTF
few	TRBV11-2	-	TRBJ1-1	TGTGCCAGCAGCTTAGCGGTTGGGTTTCAAGCTTTCTTT	CASSLAVGFQAFF
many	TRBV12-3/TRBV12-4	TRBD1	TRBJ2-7	TGTGCCAGCAGTTCCCCGGACAGGGTAGGGTCCTACGAGCAGTACTTC	CASSSPDRVGSYEQYF